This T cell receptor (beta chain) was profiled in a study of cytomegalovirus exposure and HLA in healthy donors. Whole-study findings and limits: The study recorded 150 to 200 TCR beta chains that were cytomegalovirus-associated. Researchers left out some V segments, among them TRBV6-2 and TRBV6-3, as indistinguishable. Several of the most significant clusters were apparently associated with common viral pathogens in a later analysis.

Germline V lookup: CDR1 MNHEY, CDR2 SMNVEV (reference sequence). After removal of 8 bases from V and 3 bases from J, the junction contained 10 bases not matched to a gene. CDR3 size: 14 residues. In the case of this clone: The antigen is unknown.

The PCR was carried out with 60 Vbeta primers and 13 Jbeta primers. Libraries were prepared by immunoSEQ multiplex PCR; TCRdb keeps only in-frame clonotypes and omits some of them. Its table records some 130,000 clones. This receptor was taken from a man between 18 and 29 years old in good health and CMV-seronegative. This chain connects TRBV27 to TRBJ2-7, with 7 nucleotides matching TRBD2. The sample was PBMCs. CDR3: CASWGGNSLYEQYF. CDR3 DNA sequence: TGTGCCAGCTGGGGGGGAAATAGTCTCTACGAGCAGTACTTC.